The 29 T cell receptor beta chains presented below share a single source sample, sequenced in a study of T cell repertoires in cytomegalovirus infection. TCRdb re-derived calls from the reads in MiXCR, one entry per CDR3 protein. In the table there are about half a million distinct CDR3 sequences, about 42% of which are singletons. No cognate antigen is known for these TCRs. Sequencing was performed on cultured PBMCs, taken from culture after CMV antigen stimulation. The receptors stem from a human donor in good health (CMV status not recorded). Some clones in this sample may be carry-over from other donors' samples.

This clonotype was seen a handful of times. The genes are TRBV4-3 and TRBJ1-2, with D possibly TRBD1 on 5 matching bases. The CDR3 runs to 13 residues. Trimming pared 1 base from V and 5 bases from J, leaving 8 bases between. Germline CDR1 and CDR2: LGHNA and YSLEER. CDR3 region: CASSQVGEYGYTF. DNA of the CDR3: TGCGCCAGCAGCCAAGTGGGGGAGTATGGCTACACCTTC.

There are many counts of this clonotype. CDR3 bases: TGTGCCAGCAGCTTGTGGGACGTCTCCGCCTACGAGCAGTACTTC. It specifies CASSLWDVSAYEQYF. The J gene is TRBJ2-7, the V gene TRBV7-6; tentatively, D is TRBD1 or TRBD2 (5 bases each). Trimming cost V 3 bases and J 2 bases, with 14 bases left between them. The CDR3 consists of 15 residues. CDR1 is SGHVS, CDR2 FNYEAQ, per germline.

This clonotype appeared a few times. The chain links TRBV6-2 or TRBV6-3 to TRBJ2-2; D call uncertain. The CDR3 runs to 12 residues. Trimming removed 7 bases from V and 6 bases from J, with 9 bases in between. Germline-derived CDR1 and CDR2 are MNHEY and SVGEGT. CDR3 nucleotide sequence: TGTGCCAGCAAAAATGGGGCCGGGGAGCTGTTTTTT. Translated: CASKNGAGELFF.

J is TRBJ1-1 and V is TRBV29-1; D is unclear. V was trimmed by 1 base and J by 8 bases, leaving 11 bases between them. The length of the CDR3 is 12 residues. Germline CDR1 and CDR2: SQVTM and ANQGSEA. The CDR3 sequence is CSVEGPEIEAFF. CDR3 in DNA: TGCAGCGTTGAAGGCCCCGAGATCGAAGCTTTCTTT.

The J gene is TRBJ1-1, the V gene TRBV4-1; D possibly corresponds to TRBD1 (5 bases). The CDR3 length is 15 residues. Between the trimmed V and J ends, which lost 4 bases and 4 bases, there was a span of 16 bases. Looked up from germline, CDR1 is MGHRA and CDR2 is YSYEKL. The CDR3 bases are TGCGCCAGCAGCCTCACCGGGACCCCTGGCACTGAAGCTTTCTTT. Translated: CASSLTGTPGTEAFF.

This chain links TRBV7-4 with TRBJ1-5; unclear D gene. Germline CDR1 and CDR2: SGHVT and SQSDAQ. Between the trimmed V and J ends, which lost 5 bases and 5 bases, there was a span of 7 bases. CDR3 length equals 12 residues. The DNA for the CDR3 is TGTGCCAGCAGCGTCCGGGATCAGCCCCAGCATTTT. Translated, it gives CASSVRDQPQHF.

The CDR3 DNA reads TGTGCCAGCAGCTTCGGGCTAGCGGGAAGGGGTGAGCAGTTCTTC. Residues: CASSFGLAGRGEQFF. V gene TRBV7-2 combines with J gene TRBJ2-1; 9 bases are a match to TRBD2. V dropped 3 bases and J dropped 9; count of bases not matched to a gene: 9. CDR1 SGHTA and CDR2 FQGNSA come from the germline V gene. The CDR3 has 15 amino acids.

This clonotype was counted at least ten times. This rearrangement joins TRBV7-2 to TRBJ1-6; D is perhaps TRBD1 (5 bases). The length of the CDR3 is 15 residues. Looked up from germline, CDR1 is SGHTA and CDR2 is FQGNSA. V shed 5 bases and J shed 4 bases, with 12 bases lying between them. Written as DNA, the CDR3 is TGTGCCAGCAGCAGAGACAGATTTTATAATTCACCCCTCCACTTT. This codes for CASSRDRFYNSPLHF.

This clonotype showed up many times. This chain uses TRBV7-2 with TRBJ2-3; D is unresolved. This CDR3 region has 16 residues. Looked up from germline, CDR1 is SGHTA and CDR2 is FQGNSA. V shed 3 bases and J shed 4 bases, with 17 bases lying between them. Written as DNA, the CDR3 is TGTGCCAGCAGCTTCCTCGGGTCCATTCTCGCAGATACGCAGTATTTT. It encodes CASSFLGSILADTQYF.

This clonotype was seen more than once but under ten times. The V and J genes are TRBV7-4 and TRBJ2-1, with TRBD2 matching over 9 bases. The CDR3 sequence is 18 residues long. After removal of 4 bases from V and 0 bases from J, the junction contained 10 bases not matched to a gene. CDR1 and CDR2 (germline): SGHVT, SQSDAQ. The CDR3 DNA is TGTGCCAGCAGCTCCCAAAACCCGACTAGCGGCTCCTACAATGAGCAGTTCTTC. The encoded protein is CASSSQNPTSGSYNEQFF.

This chain connects TRBV11-2 to TRBJ2-1; the match to TRBD2 covers 7 bases. Germline V CDR1 and CDR2: SGHAT, FQNNGV. Trimming at V came to 4 bases and at J to 3 bases, leaving 9 bases not matched to a gene. This CDR3 spans 16 amino acids. For the CDR3, the DNA is TGTGCCAGCAGCTCGAGCGGGGCGGGGGTCTACAATGAGCAGTTCTTC. Amino acid sequence: CASSSSGAGVYNEQFF.

In this sample, this clonotype turned up a few times. V is TRBV7-8 and J is TRBJ2-3; D ambiguous. The CDR3 consists of 12 residues. V gave up 1 base and J gave up 14 bases, with 13 bases separating them. Germline lookup yields CDR1 SGHVS and CDR2 FQNEAQ. Here the CDR3 reads CASSLEGSSWYF. In DNA, the CDR3 is TGTGCCAGCAGCTTAGAGGGATCGTCGTGGTATTTT.

This clonotype showed up just a few times. This chain uses TRBV5-6 with TRBJ2-7; the D call may be TRBD1 or TRBD2 (5 bases each). The CDR3 extends over 13 amino acids. Germline V gene sequence: CDR1 SGHDT, CDR2 YYEEEE. V was shortened by 2 bases and J by 2 bases, with 8 bases between the two germline ends. The chain's CDR3 is CASSFQGPYEQYF. The CDR3 DNA sequence: TGTGCCAGCAGCTTTCAGGGACCCTACGAGCAGTACTTC.

The V gene is TRBV28, the J gene TRBJ1-1; weak D call: TRBD1 (5 bases). Germline V CDR1 and CDR2: MDHEN, SYDVKM. The CDR3 has 14 residues. Trimming took off 1 base at V and 2 bases at J, with 8 bases between the two ends. The CDR3 DNA reads as TGTGCCAGCAGTTTATTCGACAGAAACACTGAAGCTTTCTTT. It is translated as CASSLFDRNTEAFF.

The chain uses TRBV4-3 and TRBJ1-1; the D is unclear. Germline CDR1 is LGHNA and CDR2 is YSLEER. The CDR3 contains 15 residues. V gave up 3 bases and J gave up 3 bases, with 14 bases separating them. This chain's CDR3 is CASSHGVSLDTEAFF. CDR3 bases: TGCGCCAGCAGCCATGGGGTCAGTCTAGACACTGAAGCTTTCTTT.

This chain links TRBV6-5 with TRBJ1-1, with a tentative D call TRBD1 (6 bases). Trimming shortened V by 2 bases and J by 5 bases, and 12 bases separated the two germline ends. Germline CDR1 and CDR2: MNHEY and SVGAGI. This CDR3 region has 14 residues. Here the CDR3 reads CASSYEGTPTEAFF. Here the CDR3 DNA reads TGTGCCAGCAGTTACGAGGGGACACCTACTGAAGCTTTCTTT.

A single count supports this clonotype. The chain employs TRBV12-3 or TRBV12-4 and TRBJ2-2; a weak D match, TRBD1 (6 bases). V was clipped by 6 bases and J by 4 bases, with 15 bases between them. The CDR3 runs to 15 residues. The CDR3 sequence: CASSPKGHVTGELFF. CDR3 in DNA: TGTGCCAGCAGCCCCAAGGGACACGTCACCGGGGAGCTGTTTTTT.

This clonotype appeared a few times. The rearrangement uses TRBV6-6 and TRBJ1-1; D call uncertain. CDR3 size: 13 residues. Germline V gene lookup returns CDR1 MNHNY and CDR2 SVGAGI (reference sequence). V was clipped by 3 bases and J by 3 bases, with 8 bases between them. CDR3 loop: CASSYSMDTEAFF. The CDR3 DNA reads TGTGCCAGCAGTTATTCGATGGACACTGAAGCTTTCTTT.

The CDR3 here is CASSRMTGTDGYTF. In DNA, the CDR3 is TGTGCCAGCAGCCGGATGACAGGGACAGACGGCTACACCTTC. This chain uses TRBV7-9 with TRBJ1-2; 7 nucleotides align to TRBD1. The V gene's germline CDR1 is SEHNR and CDR2 FQNEAQ (reference sequence). The length of the CDR3 is 14 residues. The V segment lost 5 bases and the J segment 8 bases; nucleotides outside the gene matches: 11.

This clonotype turned up a few times. V usage is TRBV11-3 and J usage is TRBJ1-1; D call uncertain. The CDR3 is 13 amino acids. V lost 4 bases to trimming and J lost 6 bases, with 12 bases between them. Germline V gene data show CDR1 as SGHNT and CDR2 as YENEEA. The CDR3 sequence is CASSSAGHPEAFF. The CDR3 DNA reads TGTGCCAGCAGCTCCGCTGGGCACCCTGAAGCTTTCTTT.

The V call is TRBV6-8, the J call TRBJ2-2; D uncertain. The germline CDR1 and CDR2 sequences are MNHGY and SAAAGT. This CDR3 is built from 13 residues. V was pared by 8 bases and J by 2 bases, with 9 bases between. CDR3 sequence reads: CASALGNTGELFF. The CDR3 region has the DNA TGTGCCAGCGCGCTCGGCAACACCGGGGAGCTGTTTTTT.

Only a few counts were recorded for this clonotype. The chain employs TRBV7-6 and TRBJ1-2, with D perhaps TRBD1 (5 bases). Per germline, CDR1 SGHVS and CDR2 FNYEAQ. V lost 2 bases to trimming and J lost 3 bases, with 10 bases between them. This CDR3 comprises 14 residues. CDR3 DNA sequence: TGTGCCAGCAGCTTAATAGTAGGGGACTATGGCTACACCTTC. Translated, it gives CASSLIVGDYGYTF. Full variable domain (remainder filled in from reference TRBV7-6 and TRBJ1-2): GAGVSQSPRYKVTKRGQDVALRCDPISGHVSLYWYRQALGQGPEFLTYFNYEAQQDKSGLPNDRFSAERPEGSISTLTIQRTEQRDSAMYRCASSLIVGDYGYTFGSGTRLTVV.

This rearrangement joins TRBV20-1 to TRBJ2-5; D unclear. V lost 3 bases and J 3 bases, leaving 11 bases between the germline ends. The CDR3 loop spans 13 amino acids. From germline, CDR1 is DFQATT and CDR2 SNEGSKA (reference sequence). The CDR3 DNA follows: TGCAGTGCTAGTTGGGCCGATAAAGAGACCCAGTACTTC. Its translation is CSASWADKETQYF.

This clonotype has only a few counts. The CDR3 nucleotides are TGTGCCAGCAGCCCGCTCCCCAATGAGCAGTTCTTC. This encodes CASSPLPNEQFF. J is TRBJ2-1 and V is TRBV7-6; D remains unclear. Per the germline V gene, CDR1 is SGHVS and CDR2 is FNYEAQ. There are 12 residues in the CDR3. Trimming took off 5 bases at V and 6 bases at J, with 8 bases between the two ends.

This clonotype was observed a few times. The V call is TRBV10-3, the J call TRBJ2-5, with TRBD1 matching 9 bases. With V trimmed by 3 bases and J by 1 base, 3 bases remained unmatched. Germline CDR1 and CDR2: ENHRY and SYGVKD. The CDR3 has 15 amino acids. CDR3 in amino acids: CAISDGDRVQETQYF. The CDR3 DNA reads TGTGCCATCAGTGATGGGGACAGGGTCCAAGAGACCCAGTACTTC.

The table lists this clonotype with a few counts. The chain employs TRBV7-2 and TRBJ2-1; D may be TRBD1 or TRBD2 (6 bases each). V was clipped by 4 bases and J by 10 bases, with 11 bases between them. In germline, CDR1 is SGHTA, CDR2 FQGNSA. The length of the CDR3 is 12 residues. CDR3 sequence reads: CASSSRGTEQFF. The CDR3 DNA follows: TGTGCCAGCAGCTCCCGGGGGACAGAGCAGTTCTTC. Looking up the rest from reference TRBV7-2 and TRBJ2-1 gives the full variable domain: GAGVSQSPSNKVTEKGKDVELRCDPISGHTALYWYRQSLGQGLEFLIYFQGNSAPDKSGLPSDRFSAERTGGSVSTLTIQRTQQEDSAVYLCASSSRGTEQFFGPGTRLTVL.

This clonotype has only a few counts. V is TRBV7-8 and J is TRBJ2-5; 11 nucleotides agree with TRBD2. Germline assignment: CDR1 SGHVS and CDR2 FQNEAQ. The CDR3 extends over 17 amino acids. J was trimmed by 1 base and V by 5 bases; bases with no gene match: 9. The CDR3 region is CASSKGLAAWAQETQYF. Here the CDR3 DNA reads TGTGCCAGCAGCAAGGGACTAGCGGCCTGGGCCCAAGAGACCCAGTACTTC.

This rearrangement joins TRBV12-5 to TRBJ2-5, with D tentatively TRBD1 or TRBD2 (6 bases each). This CDR3 comprises 16 residues. V lost 0 bases and J 2 bases, leaving 13 bases between the germline ends. Germline CDR1 is LGHNT and CDR2 is FRNRAP. The CDR3 coding sequence is TGTGCTAGTGGTTTGGTAAGGGGGGCGGGACAAGAGACCCAGTACTTC. Protein: CASGLVRGAGQETQYF. The variable domain in full, completed from reference TRBV12-5 and TRBJ2-5, reads DARVTQTPRHKVTEMGQEVTMRCQPILGHNTVFWYRQTMMQGLELLAYFRNRAPLDDSGMPKDRFSAEMPDATLATLKIQPSEPRDSAVYFCASGLVRGAGQETQYFGPGTRLLVL.

This clonotype appeared once. The chain uses TRBV5-6 and TRBJ2-1; no clear D gene. V shed 2 bases and J shed 9 bases, with 15 bases lying between them. Per the germline V gene, CDR1 is SGHDT and CDR2 is YYEEEE. The CDR3 runs to 14 residues. The CDR3 loop is CASSFLGRTGEQFF. CDR3 DNA: TGTGCCAGCAGCTTTCTTGGCAGGACGGGTGAGCAGTTCTTC. The variable domain in full, completed from reference TRBV5-6 and TRBJ2-1, reads DAGVTQSPTHLIKTRGQQVTLRCSPKSGHDTVSWYQQALGQGPQFIFQYYEEEERQRGNFPDRFSGHQFPNYSSELNVNALLLGDSALYLCASSFLGRTGEQFFGPGTRLTVL.